Listed here are 2 T cell receptor beta chains from one sample, sequenced in a study of CD8 T cells in Susac syndrome. RNA amounts of roughly 0.5 to 1 ug underwent reverse transcription with random hexamers. In TCRdb, the immunoSEQ multiplex PCR reads were re-called with MiXCR into one record per CDR3 protein. Of over 150,000 distinct CDR3 sequences listed, roughly 96% are singletons. Sequenced: CD4+ T cells from PBMCs. These receptors were taken from a human donor with multiple sclerosis.

V gene TRBV29-1 combines with J gene TRBJ2-5; maybe TRBD2 (6 bases). The ends were cut back, 4 bases at V and 5 bases at J, with 14 bases in the middle. The CDR3 consists of 13 residues. Germline V gene lookup returns CDR1 SQVTM and CDR2 ANQGSEA. This chain's CDR3 is CSVGAARGETQYF. The CDR3 nucleotides read TGCAGCGTTGGGGCAGCCCGGGGGGAGACCCAGTACTTC. Full variable domain (missing parts from reference TRBV29-1 and TRBJ2-5): SAVISQKPSRDICQRGTSLTIQCQVDSQVTMMFWYRQQPGQSLTLIATANQGSEATYESGFVIDKFPISRPNLTFSTLTVSNMSPEDSSIYLCSVGAARGETQYFGPGTRLLVL.

Only one count was recorded for this clonotype. V gene TRBV29-1 combines with J gene TRBJ2-3, with D possibly TRBD1 on 6 matching bases. The CDR3 length is 13 residues. V shed 1 base and J shed 6 bases, with 11 bases lying between them. The germline gives CDR1 SQVTM, CDR2 ANQGSEA. The CDR3 reads CSVEGGLVDTQYF. The CDR3 DNA sequence: TGCAGCGTTGAAGGGGGGCTCGTCGATACGCAGTATTTT.